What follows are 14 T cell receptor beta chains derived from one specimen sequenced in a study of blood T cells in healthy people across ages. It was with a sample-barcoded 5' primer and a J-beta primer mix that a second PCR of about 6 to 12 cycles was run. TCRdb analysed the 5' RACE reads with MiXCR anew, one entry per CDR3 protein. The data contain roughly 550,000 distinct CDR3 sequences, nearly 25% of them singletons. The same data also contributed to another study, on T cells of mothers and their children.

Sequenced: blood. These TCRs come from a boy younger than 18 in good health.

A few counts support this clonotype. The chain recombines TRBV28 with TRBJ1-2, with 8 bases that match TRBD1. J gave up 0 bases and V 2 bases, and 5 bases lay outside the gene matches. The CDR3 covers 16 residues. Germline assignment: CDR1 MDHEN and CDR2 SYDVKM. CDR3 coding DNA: TGTGCCAGCAGTTTACGGACAGGGAGAGCTAACTATGGCTACACCTTC. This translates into CASSLRTGRANYGYTF.

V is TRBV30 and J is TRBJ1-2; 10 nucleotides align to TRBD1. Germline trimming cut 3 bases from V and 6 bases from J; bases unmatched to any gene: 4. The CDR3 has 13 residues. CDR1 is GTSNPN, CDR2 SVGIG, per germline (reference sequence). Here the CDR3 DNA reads TGTGCCTGGAGCCGACAGGGGGCGAATGGCTACACCTTC. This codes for CAWSRQGANGYTF.

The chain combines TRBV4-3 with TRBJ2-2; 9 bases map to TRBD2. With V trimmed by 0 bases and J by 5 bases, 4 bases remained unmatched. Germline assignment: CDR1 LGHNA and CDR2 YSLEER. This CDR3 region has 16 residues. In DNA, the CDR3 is TGCGCCAGCAGCCAAGAACCTAGCGGGGTAACCGGGGAGCTGTTTTTT. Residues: CASSQEPSGVTGELFF.

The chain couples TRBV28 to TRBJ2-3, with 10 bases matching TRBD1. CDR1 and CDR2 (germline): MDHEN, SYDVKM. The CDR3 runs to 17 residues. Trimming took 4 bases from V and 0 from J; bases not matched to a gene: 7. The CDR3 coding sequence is TGTGCCAGCAGTTGGGGTGACAGGGGGCGCAGCACAGATACGCAGTATTTT. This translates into CASSWGDRGRSTDTQYF.

The CDR3 spells CASSLGRTASPEQYF. CDR3 nucleotide sequence: TGTGCCAGCAGCTTAGGCCGGACAGCGTCCCCCGAGCAGTACTTC. The chain combines TRBV7-9 with TRBJ2-7; tentatively, D is TRBD1 (6 bases). Between the trimmed V and J ends, which lost 1 base and 6 bases, there was a span of 16 bases. The CDR3 length is 15 residues. Germline loops: CDR1 SEHNR, CDR2 FQNEAQ (reference sequence). Variable domain in full (rest from reference TRBV7-9 and TRBJ2-7): DTGVSQNPRHKITKRGQNVTFRCDPISEHNRLYWYRQTLGQGPEFLTYFQNEAQLEKSRLLSDRFSAERPKGSFSTLEIQRTEQGDSAMYLCASSLGRTASPEQYFGPGTRLTVT.

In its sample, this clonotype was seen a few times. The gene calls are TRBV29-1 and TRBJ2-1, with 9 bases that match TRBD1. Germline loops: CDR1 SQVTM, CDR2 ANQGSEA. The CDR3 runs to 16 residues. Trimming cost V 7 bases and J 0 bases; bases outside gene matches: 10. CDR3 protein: CSAPTGGASSYNEQFF. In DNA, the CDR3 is TGCAGCGCCCCGACAGGGGGAGCCAGCTCCTACAATGAGCAGTTCTTC.

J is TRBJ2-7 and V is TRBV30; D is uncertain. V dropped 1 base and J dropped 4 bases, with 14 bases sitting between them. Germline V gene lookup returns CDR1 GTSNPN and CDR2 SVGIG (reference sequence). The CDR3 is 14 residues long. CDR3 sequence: CAWSGRTDIYEQYF. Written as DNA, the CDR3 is TGTGCCTGGAGTGGTCGGACGGATATTTACGAGCAGTACTTC.

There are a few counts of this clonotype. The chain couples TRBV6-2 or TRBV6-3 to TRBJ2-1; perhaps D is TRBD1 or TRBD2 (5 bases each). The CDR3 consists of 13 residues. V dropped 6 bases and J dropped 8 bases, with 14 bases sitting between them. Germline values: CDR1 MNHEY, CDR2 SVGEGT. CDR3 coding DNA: TGTGCCAGCAGCCCCGGGGCCAGCGATGAGCAGTTCTTC. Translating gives CASSPGASDEQFF.

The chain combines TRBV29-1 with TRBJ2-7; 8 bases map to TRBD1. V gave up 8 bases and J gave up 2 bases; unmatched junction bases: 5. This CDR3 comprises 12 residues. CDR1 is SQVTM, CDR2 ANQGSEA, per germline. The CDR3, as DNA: TGCAGCCCCAGGGGGCGAACCTACGAGCAGTACTTC. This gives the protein CSPRGRTYEQYF.

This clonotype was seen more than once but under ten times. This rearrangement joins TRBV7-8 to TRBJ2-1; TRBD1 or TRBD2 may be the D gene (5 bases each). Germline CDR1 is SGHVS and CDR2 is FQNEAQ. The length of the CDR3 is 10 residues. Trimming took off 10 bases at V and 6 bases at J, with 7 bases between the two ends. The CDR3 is CAIGTNEQFF. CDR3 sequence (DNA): TGTGCCATAGGGACCAATGAGCAGTTCTTC. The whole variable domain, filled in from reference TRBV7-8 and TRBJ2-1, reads GAGVSQSPRYKVAKRGQDVALRCDPISGHVSLFWYQQALGQGPEFLTYFQNEAQLDKSGLPSDRFFAERPEGSVSTLKIQRTQQEDSAVYLCAIGTNEQFFGPGTRLTVL.

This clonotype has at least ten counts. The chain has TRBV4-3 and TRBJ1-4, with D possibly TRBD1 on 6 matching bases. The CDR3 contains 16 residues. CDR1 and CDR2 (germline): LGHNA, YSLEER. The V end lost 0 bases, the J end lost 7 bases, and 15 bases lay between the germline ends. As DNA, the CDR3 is TGCGCCAGCAGCCAAGATCTCAGGGCCAGGGGTGAAAAACTGTTTTTT. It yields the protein CASSQDLRARGEKLFF.

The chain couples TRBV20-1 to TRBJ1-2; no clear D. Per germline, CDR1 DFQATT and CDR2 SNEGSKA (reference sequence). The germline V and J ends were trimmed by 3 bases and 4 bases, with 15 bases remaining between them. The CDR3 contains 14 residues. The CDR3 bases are TGCAGTGCTAGCGCGGCCAGGACTGGCTATGGCTACACCTTC. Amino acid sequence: CSASAARTGYGYTF.

DNA for the CDR3: TGTGCCAGCAGTGATAGGGGCAGCTATGGCTACACCTTC. Amino acids: CASSDRGSYGYTF. The chain has TRBV25-1 and TRBJ1-2; D might be TRBD1 (5 bases). CDR1 is MGHDK and CDR2 is SYGVNS in the germline V gene. This CDR3 comprises 13 residues. Trimming removed 3 bases at V and 4 bases at J, with 9 bases between.

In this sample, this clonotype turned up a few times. CDR3 sequence reads: CASSQEEGNEQFF. In DNA, the CDR3 is TGCGCCAGCAGCCAAGAAGAGGGGAATGAGCAGTTCTTC. The chain employs TRBV4-3 and TRBJ2-1; D may match TRBD1 or TRBD2 (5 bases each). This CDR3 has 13 residues. The germline V gene has CDR1 LGHNA and CDR2 YSLEER. V lost 0 bases to trimming and J lost 7 bases, with 7 bases between them.